A selection of T cell receptor beta chains follows, all from one sample in a study of shared clonotypes between healthy human individuals. The repertoire was sequenced with immunoSEQ multiplex PCR; TCRdb's copy has only in-frame clones and lacks some. The sample has 1.5 million to 2.5 million clones; roughly 95% are singletons. The sequencing sample was made of naive CD8+ T cells sorted from blood. These receptor sequences come from a man aged 18 to 29 in good health. Each CDR3 is given with its conserved first and last residue. Each record gives: CDR3 DNA, CDR3 protein, V gene, J gene, clone size, D gene. D genes are given only for firm matches. Expanded clones get a size class; other rows say once, few or many, or leave the size out.

cdr3_nt: TGTGCCAGCAGCGTAGCGGGGGGCGGGACAGATACGCAGTATTTT
cdr3_aa: CASSVAGGGTDTQYF
v_call: TRBV9
j_call: TRBJ2-3
clone_size: NA
d_call: NA

cdr3_nt: TGTGCCAGTAGTATAGATCTAATCGAAGCTTTCTTT
cdr3_aa: CASSIDLIEAFF
v_call: TRBV19
j_call: TRBJ1-1
clone_size: NA
d_call: NA

cdr3_nt: TGTGCCAGCAGCTTGGCCTGGGGCTCTGGAAACACCATATATTTT
cdr3_aa: CASSLAWGSGNTIYF
v_call: TRBV5-4
j_call: TRBJ1-3
clone_size: NA
d_call: NA

cdr3_nt: TGCGCCAGCAGCCAAAGCGGGGGGGTTCGGGGCGAGCAGTACTTC
cdr3_aa: CASSQSGGVRGEQYF
v_call: TRBV4-1
j_call: TRBJ2-7
clone_size: NA
d_call: TRBD2

cdr3_nt: TGTGCCAGCAGTGACCGGGAGGGCCTCTACGAGCAGTACTTC
cdr3_aa: CASSDREGLYEQYF
v_call: TRBV27
j_call: TRBJ2-7
clone_size: few
d_call: TRBD2

cdr3_nt: TGCAGCGCCATAAACAGGCTAGCAGGAACAGATACGCAGTATTTT
cdr3_aa: CSAINRLAGTDTQYF
v_call: TRBV29-1
j_call: TRBJ2-3
clone_size: NA
d_call: NA

cdr3_nt: TGCAGCGTGTTAGCACTAGCGGGAGGAGTCTACGAGCAGTACTTC
cdr3_aa: CSVLALAGGVYEQYF
v_call: TRBV29-1
j_call: TRBJ2-7
clone_size: NA
d_call: TRBD2

cdr3_nt: TGTGCCAGCAGCGTAGGAAAACAGAACTATGGCTACACCTTC
cdr3_aa: CASSVGKQNYGYTF
v_call: TRBV9
j_call: TRBJ1-2
clone_size: NA
d_call: NA

cdr3_nt: TGTGCCTGGAGTCCCACCCTAGCGGGGAGCACAGATACGCAGTATTTT
cdr3_aa: CAWSPTLAGSTDTQYF
v_call: TRBV30
j_call: TRBJ2-3
clone_size: NA
d_call: TRBD2

cdr3_nt: TGTGCCAGCAGTTACCGCGGGAAAGAGGCAGATACGCAGTATTTT
cdr3_aa: CASSYRGKEADTQYF
v_call: TRBV6-6
j_call: TRBJ2-3
clone_size: NA
d_call: NA

cdr3_nt: TGTGCCAGCAGCTCCCTAATGACAGAGTCTAATGAAAAACTGTTTTTT
cdr3_aa: CASSSLMTESNEKLFF
v_call: TRBV7-9
j_call: TRBJ1-4
clone_size: NA
d_call: NA

cdr3_nt: TGTGCCAGCGGAACAGGGTATTCACCCCTCCACTTT
cdr3_aa: CASGTGYSPLHF
v_call: TRBV11-2
j_call: TRBJ1-6
clone_size: few
d_call: NA

cdr3_nt: TGTGCCAGCAGCCCGGGACTAGCGGGAGGGGCAGATACGCAGTATTTT
cdr3_aa: CASSPGLAGGADTQYF
v_call: TRBV13
j_call: TRBJ2-3
clone_size: NA
d_call: TRBD2

cdr3_nt: TGTGCCAGCCAACTCTCCTACGAGCAGTACTTC
cdr3_aa: CASQLSYEQYF
v_call: TRBV5-4
j_call: TRBJ2-7
clone_size: NA
d_call: NA

cdr3_nt: TGTGCCAGCAGCGCCGGACTAGCGGAGTACGAGCAGTACTTC
cdr3_aa: CASSAGLAEYEQYF
v_call: TRBV11-2
j_call: TRBJ2-7
clone_size: NA
d_call: TRBD2

cdr3_nt: TGTGCCAGCAGCCTTACTGAGAGCTCCTACGAGCAGTACTTC
cdr3_aa: CASSLTESSYEQYF
v_call: TRBV2
j_call: TRBJ2-7
clone_size: once
d_call: NA

cdr3_nt: TGTGCCAGCAGTTTAGCGGGGGCCGAGCAGTACTTC
cdr3_aa: CASSLAGAEQYF
v_call: TRBV28
j_call: TRBJ2-7
clone_size: NA
d_call: NA

cdr3_nt: TGTGCCTGGAGTCTCCCTGGGGAGCTGTTTTTT
cdr3_aa: CAWSLPGELFF
v_call: TRBV30
j_call: TRBJ2-2
clone_size: NA
d_call: NA

cdr3_nt: TGTGCCAGTAGTGAATGGCAGGGAGGTACTGAAGCTTTCTTT
cdr3_aa: CASSEWQGGTEAFF
v_call: TRBV19
j_call: TRBJ1-1
clone_size: NA
d_call: NA

cdr3_nt: TGTGCCAGCAGCTTCCCACTAGCACTCTTATTGATCCCCTACAATGAGCAGTTCTTC
cdr3_aa: CASSFPLALLLIPYNEQFF
v_call: TRBV7-9
j_call: TRBJ2-1
clone_size: NA
d_call: NA

cdr3_nt: TGTGCCAGCAGTTATAGGGCACATAATAATTCACCCCTCCACTTT
cdr3_aa: CASSYRAHNNSPLHF
v_call: TRBV6-5
j_call: TRBJ1-6
clone_size: few
d_call: NA

cdr3_nt: TGTGCCAGCAGCATTGGACTAGCGGGATCCAGCCTCCCCCAGGATACGCAGTATTTT
cdr3_aa: CASSIGLAGSSLPQDTQYF
v_call: TRBV7-8
j_call: TRBJ2-3
clone_size: NA
d_call: TRBD2

cdr3_nt: TGTGCCAGCAGCGACCCGGGACAGGGCTACGAGCAGTACTTC
cdr3_aa: CASSDPGQGYEQYF
v_call: TRBV9
j_call: TRBJ2-7
clone_size: NA
d_call: TRBD1

cdr3_nt: TGTGCCAGCAGCTTAGACTTAGGACAACGAGGTACCGGGGAGCTGTTTTTT
cdr3_aa: CASSLDLGQRGTGELFF
v_call: TRBV13
j_call: TRBJ2-2
clone_size: NA
d_call: NA

cdr3_nt: TGCAGTGCTAGAGATGAGGCGGGGTACACCTTC
cdr3_aa: CSARDEAGYTF
v_call: TRBV20-1
j_call: TRBJ1-2
clone_size: NA
d_call: NA

cdr3_nt: TGCGCCAGCAGCCAAGATGACAGGGGCACAGATACGCAGTATTTT
cdr3_aa: CASSQDDRGTDTQYF
v_call: TRBV4-1
j_call: TRBJ2-3
clone_size: NA
d_call: TRBD1

cdr3_nt: TGTGCCAGCAGTCCTCGACAGGGGGCGAACACTGAAGCTTTCTTT
cdr3_aa: CASSPRQGANTEAFF
v_call: TRBV28
j_call: TRBJ1-1
clone_size: NA
d_call: TRBD1

cdr3_nt: TGTGCCAGCAGTGACTCGAAAGGACACAAGAATTCACCCCTCCACTTT
cdr3_aa: CASSDSKGHKNSPLHF
v_call: TRBV6-4
j_call: TRBJ1-6
clone_size: NA
d_call: NA

cdr3_nt: TGCGCCAGCAGCCAAGTACAGGACATGACCTACGAGCAGTACTTC
cdr3_aa: CASSQVQDMTYEQYF
v_call: TRBV4-1
j_call: TRBJ2-7
clone_size: NA
d_call: NA

cdr3_nt: TGTGCCAGCAGCTTAACTCAGGGCTACGAGCAGTACTTC
cdr3_aa: CASSLTQGYEQYF
v_call: TRBV7-3
j_call: TRBJ2-7
clone_size: NA
d_call: NA

cdr3_nt: TGTGCCAGTAGTATCCCCGGCACCGGGGAGCTGTTTTTT
cdr3_aa: CASSIPGTGELFF
v_call: TRBV19
j_call: TRBJ2-2
clone_size: NA
d_call: NA

cdr3_nt: TGTGCCAGCAGTTACTCGCCTGAGGGTTCTGGCGGCTACACCTTC
cdr3_aa: CASSYSPEGSGGYTF
v_call: TRBV6-6
j_call: TRBJ1-2
clone_size: NA
d_call: NA

cdr3_nt: TGTGCCAGTGGTTGGGGACAGGTGAACACTGAAGCTTTCTTT
cdr3_aa: CASGWGQVNTEAFF
v_call: TRBV19
j_call: TRBJ1-1
clone_size: NA
d_call: TRBD1

cdr3_nt: TGTGCCAGCAGCTTAAGCTCGGGGAATGAGCAGTTCTTC
cdr3_aa: CASSLSSGNEQFF
v_call: TRBV11-2
j_call: TRBJ2-1
clone_size: NA
d_call: NA

cdr3_nt: TGTGCCAGCAGTGACACCTCCCAATTGAGCTCCTACAATGAGCAGTTCTTC
cdr3_aa: CASSDTSQLSSYNEQFF
v_call: TRBV25-1
j_call: TRBJ2-1
clone_size: NA
d_call: NA

cdr3_nt: TGTGCCTGGAGGGACAGGGGACAGGACAATGAGCAGTTCTTC
cdr3_aa: CAWRDRGQDNEQFF
v_call: TRBV30
j_call: TRBJ2-1
clone_size: NA
d_call: TRBD1

cdr3_nt: TGCGCCAGCAGCTCCGTCCGGGGGGCTAATTCACCCCTCCACTTT
cdr3_aa: CASSSVRGANSPLHF
v_call: TRBV4-1
j_call: TRBJ1-6
clone_size: NA
d_call: NA

cdr3_nt: TGCGCCAGCAGCCGTGCGGGGGGACTTTACAATGAGCAGTTCTTC
cdr3_aa: CASSRAGGLYNEQFF
v_call: TRBV4-1
j_call: TRBJ2-1
clone_size: NA
d_call: TRBD2

cdr3_nt: TGTGCCTGGAGTGGGGCGGCTGGCACCGGGGAGCTGTTTTTT
cdr3_aa: CAWSGAAGTGELFF
v_call: TRBV30
j_call: TRBJ2-2
clone_size: NA
d_call: NA

cdr3_nt: TGCGCCAGCAGCCCCGAAGTGGGCCAGCCCCAGCATTTT
cdr3_aa: CASSPEVGQPQHF
v_call: TRBV4-1
j_call: TRBJ1-5
clone_size: NA
d_call: NA

cdr3_nt: TGTGCCAGCAGCATTGACAGGGCCCCCACTGAAGCTTTCTTT
cdr3_aa: CASSIDRAPTEAFF
v_call: TRBV5-4
j_call: TRBJ1-1
clone_size: NA
d_call: TRBD1

cdr3_nt: TGTGCCAGCAGTTTGGGTGATGGGGTTCCCCTCGCAAACACCGGGGAGCTGTTTTTT
cdr3_aa: CASSLGDGVPLANTGELFF
v_call: TRBV27
j_call: TRBJ2-2
clone_size: NA
d_call: NA

cdr3_nt: TGTGCCTGGAGTGTACTGGGGGGTGGCACTGAAGCTTTCTTT
cdr3_aa: CAWSVLGGGTEAFF
v_call: TRBV30
j_call: TRBJ1-1
clone_size: NA
d_call: NA

cdr3_nt: TGTGCCAGCAGCCTCCCTGGGGAAGGGACAGAAGCTTTCTTT
cdr3_aa: CASSLPGEGTEAFF
v_call: TRBV5-6
j_call: TRBJ1-1
clone_size: NA
d_call: NA

cdr3_nt: TGTGCCAGCAGCCACACGCTAGCGGGGATCACAGATACGCAGTATTTT
cdr3_aa: CASSHTLAGITDTQYF
v_call: TRBV7-9
j_call: TRBJ2-3
clone_size: NA
d_call: TRBD2

cdr3_nt: TGTGCCAGCTCATTGAGGGGGGGGACCTACGAGCAGTACTTC
cdr3_aa: CASSLRGGTYEQYF
v_call: TRBV13
j_call: TRBJ2-7
clone_size: NA
d_call: NA

cdr3_nt: TGTGCCAGCAGTGGAGGACAGACCTACTCCTACGAGCAGTACTTC
cdr3_aa: CASSGGQTYSYEQYF
v_call: TRBV28
j_call: TRBJ2-7
clone_size: NA
d_call: NA

cdr3_nt: TGTGCCAGCAGCTTATTCGGGGGTCCCACCTATGGCTACACCTTC
cdr3_aa: CASSLFGGPTYGYTF
v_call: TRBV7-2
j_call: TRBJ1-2
clone_size: NA
d_call: NA

cdr3_nt: TGTGCCAGCAGTCCTACAGGGTCCGAGCAGTACTTC
cdr3_aa: CASSPTGSEQYF
v_call: TRBV28
j_call: TRBJ2-7
clone_size: NA
d_call: NA

cdr3_nt: TGTGCCAGTAGCCCCGTCAGGGTTGACCCGAGGGGGGCCAACGTCCTGACTTTC
cdr3_aa: CASSPVRVDPRGANVLTF
v_call: TRBV19
j_call: TRBJ2-6
clone_size: NA
d_call: NA

cdr3_nt: TGTGCCAGCTCAACTAGCGGGAGGTTCCAAGAGACCCAGTACTTC
cdr3_aa: CASSTSGRFQETQYF
v_call: TRBV27
j_call: TRBJ2-5
clone_size: NA
d_call: TRBD2

cdr3_nt: TGTGCCAGCAGCCCTATCTCCGGGACAGGTCTCGCCGGGGAGCTGTTTTTT
cdr3_aa: CASSPISGTGLAGELFF
v_call: TRBV4-2
j_call: TRBJ2-2
clone_size: NA
d_call: TRBD1

cdr3_nt: TGTGCCAGCAGTTTACCCGGGACTAGCGTTAGCACAGATACGCAGTATTTT
cdr3_aa: CASSLPGTSVSTDTQYF
v_call: TRBV27
j_call: TRBJ2-3
clone_size: NA
d_call: TRBD2

cdr3_nt: TGTGCCAGCAGTCTACAGGGGGGGAGAGAAAAACTGTTTTTT
cdr3_aa: CASSLQGGREKLFF
v_call: TRBV27
j_call: TRBJ1-4
clone_size: NA
d_call: TRBD1

cdr3_nt: TGTGCCACCAGCTCCGGAGCGGGACCCGTGGGACCCTACAATGAGCAGTTCTTC
cdr3_aa: CATSSGAGPVGPYNEQFF
v_call: TRBV15
j_call: TRBJ2-1
clone_size: once
d_call: TRBD2

cdr3_nt: TGTGCCAGCAGCTCCGGGACAGGGGTTGGTTCCTACGAGCAGTACTTC
cdr3_aa: CASSSGTGVGSYEQYF
v_call: TRBV7-6
j_call: TRBJ2-7
clone_size: NA
d_call: TRBD1

cdr3_nt: TGTGCCAGCAGCCCCGGGACTCCCCTTTCCTACGAGCAGTACTTC
cdr3_aa: CASSPGTPLSYEQYF
v_call: TRBV9
j_call: TRBJ2-7
clone_size: NA
d_call: NA

cdr3_nt: TGTGCCAGCAGTTATGGGGGCGGGCAGCCCCAGCATTTT
cdr3_aa: CASSYGGGQPQHF
v_call: TRBV6-5
j_call: TRBJ1-5
clone_size: NA
d_call: NA

cdr3_nt: TGTGCCAGCAGCTTCGGGGCCCCCTACGAGCAGTACTTC
cdr3_aa: CASSFGAPYEQYF
v_call: TRBV5-6
j_call: TRBJ2-7
clone_size: NA
d_call: NA

cdr3_nt: TGTGCCAGCAGCTTGGGAGACGGCGCGCGGAACGGCTACACCTTC
cdr3_aa: CASSLGDGARNGYTF
v_call: TRBV5-4
j_call: TRBJ1-2
clone_size: NA
d_call: NA